This T cell receptor beta chain is from a study of CD8 T cells in Susac syndrome. Reverse transcription of about 0.45 to 1 ug RNA used random hexamers. TCRdb redid the calling of the immunoSEQ multiplex PCR reads with MiXCR, one entry per CDR3 protein. The sample yields fewer than 200,000 distinct CDR3 sequences, over 75% seen once. Purification of the CD8+ and CD4+ T cells relied on negative isolation, and TEMRA cells underwent FACS enrichment. The CDR3 is 13 residues long. In germline, CDR1 is MDHEN, CDR2 SYDVKM. The V gene lost 5 bases and the J gene lost 1 base, with 8 bases spanning the gap. This TCR came from a human donor with Susac syndrome. Material for sequencing was CD4+ T cells from PBMCs. The chain is built from TRBV28 and TRBJ1-1, with D hard to call. The CDR3 DNA sequence: TGTGCCAGCAGTACTCCCCAGAACACTGAAGCTTTCTTT. Translating it yields CASSTPQNTEAFF.